This T cell receptor beta chain stems from a study of identical twins. Findings and caveats of the study: Among beta out-of-frame sequences, excess sharing between twins appeared weaker.

CDR1 is SGHRS and CDR2 is YFSETQ in the germline V gene. The CDR3 consists of 12 residues. TCRdb recomputed calls from the 5' RACE reads with MiXCR, one row per CDR3 protein. The sample has 1.5 million to 2 million distinct CDR3 sequences; about 30% are singletons. Remarks on this clonotype: Antigen unknown. Mismatch with germline at one junction end may stem from a read error.

Material: cord blood. This clonotype originated in a newborn girl in good health. The chain is built from TRBV5-1 and TRBJ2-3; no clear D. CDR3 nucleotides: TGCACCAGCAGCTTAACCACAGATACGCAGTATTTT. This encodes CTSSLTTDTQYF.